The source of this TCR beta chain is a study of TIL therapy for anti-PD-1-resistant metastatic lung cancer. For the study at large: Tumor harvest preceded PD-1/PD-L1 blockade, followed by nivolumab treatment.

Time point here: pre-treatment sample, taken before nivolumab and TIL therapy. The libraries were made with immunoSEQ v3. This table comes from immunoSEQ multiplex PCR, and its TCRdb copy is limited to in-frame clones, with some not included. This table holds 55,000 to 65,000 clones, 69% found once. This TCR derives from a person aged 25-85 years with non-small cell lung cancer. The sample in question was blood, obtained at baseline.

The CDR3 nucleotides read TGTGCCAGCAGCTTAGGCAGGGGAGGGGACACTGAAGCTTTCTTT. It translates to CASSLGRGGDTEAFF. V usage is TRBV7-9 and J usage is TRBJ1-1; weak D call: TRBD1 (6 bases). The CDR3 covers 15 residues. Looked up from germline, CDR1 is SEHNR and CDR2 is FQNEAQ (reference sequence). Trimming removed 1 base at V and 3 bases at J, with 12 bases between.